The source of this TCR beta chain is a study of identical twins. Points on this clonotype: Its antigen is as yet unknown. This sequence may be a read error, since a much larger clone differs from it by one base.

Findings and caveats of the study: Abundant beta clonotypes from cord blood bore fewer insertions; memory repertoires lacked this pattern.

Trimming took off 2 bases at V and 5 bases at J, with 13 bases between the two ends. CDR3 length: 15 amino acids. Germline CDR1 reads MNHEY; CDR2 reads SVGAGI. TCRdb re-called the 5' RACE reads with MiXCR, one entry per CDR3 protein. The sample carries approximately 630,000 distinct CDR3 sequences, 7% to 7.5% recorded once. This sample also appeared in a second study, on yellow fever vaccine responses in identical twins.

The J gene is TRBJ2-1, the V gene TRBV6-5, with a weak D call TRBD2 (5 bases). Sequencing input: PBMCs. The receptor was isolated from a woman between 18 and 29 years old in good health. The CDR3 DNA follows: TGTGCCAGCAGTTACCGGTCGCCCGGGAACAATGAGCAGTTCTTC. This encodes CASSYRSPGNNEQFF.